One sample yielded the 4 T cell receptor beta chains listed below, sequenced in a study of blood T cell repertoires in COVID-19. Clones were sequenced by immunoSEQ multiplex PCR, and TCRdb holds only the in-frame ones, with some missing. The data contain about 260,000 clones, roughly 86% of them seen just once; the ten biggest clones take up around a tenth. Sequenced input: peripheral blood. Receptor source: a man aged 40-50 years who had recovered from COVID-19.

CDR3 bases: TGTGCCAGCTCCATCGGCGGACAGGCCTACGAGCAGTACTTC. Translation: CASSIGGQAYEQYF. The V and J genes are TRBV2 and TRBJ2-7, with 7 nucleotides matching TRBD1. In germline, CDR1 is SNHLY, CDR2 FYNNEI. Unmatched junction bases numbered 9, after V lost 8 bases and J lost 2 bases. The CDR3 sequence is 14 residues long.

The chain joins TRBV12-3 or TRBV12-4 to TRBJ1-4; tentatively, D is TRBD1 (5 bases). V lost 3 bases and J lost 8, with 10 bases in between. The CDR3 extends over 13 amino acids. This CDR3 is CASSFGRGEKLFF. The CDR3 DNA follows: TGTGCCAGCAGTTTCGGACGGGGGGAAAAACTGTTTTTT.

The chain carries TRBV29-1 and TRBJ2-7; TRBD2 might be the D (5 bases). Trimming removed 6 bases from V and 7 bases from J, with 19 bases in between. From germline, CDR1 is SQVTM and CDR2 ANQGSEA. This CDR3 has 13 amino acids. The CDR3, as DNA: TGCAGCGTCACAGAGGGTGGGTTGGGAGAGCAGTACTTC. The encoded protein is CSVTEGGLGEQYF.

As regards this clone: The junction departs from the called germline gene at one end, perhaps through a read error. This chain joins TRBV7-2 and TRBJ2-3, with TRBD2 matching 13 bases. CDR3 length equals 18 residues. Germline V CDR1 and CDR2: SGHTA, FQGNSA. The DNA of the CDR3 is TGTGCCAGCAGCCCGAGACTAGCGGGGGGTGGCCGCACGGATACGCAGTATTTT. This translates into CASSPRLAGGGRTDTQYF. The complete variable domain, with remaining parts taken from reference TRBV7-2 and TRBJ2-3, reads GAGVSQSPSNKVTEKGKDVELRCDPISGHTALYWYRQSLGQGLEFLIYFQGNSAPDKSGLPSDRFSAERTGGSVSTLTIQRTQQEDSAVYLCASSPRLAGGGRTDTQYFGPGTRLTVL.